This TCR beta chain emerged from a study of cytomegalovirus exposure and HLA in healthy donors. Notes on the study in general: The only immune exposure information that was available was CMV serostatus. Reportedly, fewer N-insertions than the 666-donor mean appeared in an Asian-associated ancestry cluster in a later analysis.

There were likely unrecorded immune exposures, though donors were nominally healthy when sampled. About this clone: No antigen is known for it.

Primers for the PCR totalled 60 Vbeta and 13 Jbeta. Some clones are missing from TCRdb's copy, which holds only in-frame ones; the method was immunoSEQ multiplex PCR. The sample holds roughly 250,000 clones, 80% seen once. Germline CDR1 is ENHRY and CDR2 is SYGVKD. The CDR3 is made up of 17 amino acids. V was clipped by 8 bases and J by 6 bases, with 27 bases between them. The sequenced sample was PBMCs. The gene calls are TRBV10-3 and TRBJ2-3; maybe TRBD1 (6 bases). This receptor was obtained from a girl under 10 years old in good health and CMV-seronegative. CDR3 region: CAIWAGAGARPLDTQYF. DNA of the CDR3: TGTGCCATCTGGGCTGGAGCAGGGGCGCGTCCTTTGGATACGCAGTATTTT.